This T cell receptor beta chain came from a study of cytomegalovirus exposure and HLA in healthy donors (TCRdb year 2017). Looking at the study overall: An earlier analysis of about 560 of the donors reported about 280 Gb of sequence data and roughly 120 million unique TCR beta sequences obtained from some 170 million T cells. Roughly 300 gigabases of sequencing data and tens of millions of unique TCR sequences made up an early release that covered under 750 HLA-typed donors. Among the roughly 400 genotyped donors, 75% to 90% belonged to the genetic ancestry cluster associated with self-reported Caucasian donors. The study aimed to test whether signatures of past pathogen exposure could be identified by cataloging public T cell receptors. The T cell repertoires of some 700 subjects were profiled by immunosequencing and related to cytomegalovirus serostatus. In addition to the first cohort of roughly 700 subjects, a separate validation cohort of about 120 different subjects was used. The study combined high-throughput TCR immunosequencing, statistical association of individual TCRs with disease status, and machine learning to predict cytomegalovirus infection status. To study patterns of TCR occurrence, a later analysis re-analyzed previously published TCR beta repertoires from 666 donors and added high-resolution HLA genotyping. Rather than using new phenotypic data, the later analysis identified candidate immune exposures from TCR beta sequences and from how often those sequences occurred across donors. In an earlier analysis of 587 of the donors, high-throughput TCR beta sequencing was used to judge whether each TCR beta V gene segment behaved as functional or pseudogenic. Donor age, sex, ethnicity and CMV serostatus were collected together with the repertoire data. Genome-wide SNP genotypes for about 65% of the roughly 700 donors were used in a later genetic analysis, which treated that subset as a discovery cohort. All discovery cohort repertoires had been generated using a single sequencing platform. HLA typing covered class I and class II loci at four-digit resolution. Typing coverage differed by locus: A, B, C, DRB1 and DQB1 were typed in roughly 620-630 donors, DQA1 in 522, DPA1 in 600 to 610, and DPB1 in 400 to 480. Because of strong linkage in the cohort, roughly five DR-DQ haplotypes were treated as single units for association and clustering. Among some 410 genotyped donors of the cohort, an average of around 240,000 unique TCR beta nucleotide sequences were sequenced per donor, 15% to 20% of them non-productive. On the study overall, not on this receptor specifically: Because counts were too low, some 16 rarely observed V segments, including chromosome 9 orphons, were excluded from the earlier analysis of a few hundred of the donors. Correlated functional status among segregating V segments might be attributable to linkage disequilibrium, but an unknown experimental factor could not be ruled out. While some public TCRs were present in many individuals, most TCR sequences turned up only very rarely across donors. In both the original and validation cohorts, the classifier was reported to diagnose cytomegalovirus status with high specificity and sensitivity. Three of the identified cytomegalovirus-associated TCR beta chains were confirmed in vitro to be specific for cytomegalovirus antigens. Several of the top co-occurrence clusters appeared to be linked to parvovirus B19, influenza, CMV and Epstein-Barr virus, according to a later analysis. When HLA alleles, especially DR and DQ, strongly co-occurred, attributing TCR associations to individual alleles was difficult. A cluster of highly shared sequence variants was judged likely to be a technical artifact of the sequencing pipeline. Because HLA typing was unavailable for some donors at each locus, only the typed subset was used in association tests. The only immune exposure information available for the cohort was CMV serostatus. A total of 150 to 200 TCR beta chains were listed by the study as associated with cytomegalovirus. A later genetic analysis reported fewer N-insertions in productive TCRs among donors in an Asian-associated ancestry cluster than the roughly 650-donor mean. A later analysis found that most CMV-associated TCR beta chains appeared HLA-restricted, with HLA associations seemingly driven largely by CMV exposure. A further reported finding was that TCR beta sequences accurately predicted the HLA-A and HLA-B alleles for most subjects in the first cohort. Only TCR beta chains were sequenced in this cohort, and the absence of alpha or paired-chain data limited detectable features. The presence/absence analyses assumed that sequencing depth was roughly uniform across donors, and that assumption may not be true. In an earlier analysis of 587 of the donors, most TCR beta V segments appeared in productive rearrangements about 87% or about 30% of the time, broadly matching IMGT annotations. In a later genetic analysis, a missense DCLRE1C variant was associated with V-gene and J-gene trimming of TCR beta chains, and the association was replicated in an independent cohort. In a later analysis, HLA-associated TCR beta chains showed more clonal expansion and lower generation probabilities than non-associated chains that were equally common. A later analysis found that TCR association rates varied across HLA loci, with DRB1 alleles showing the most associated TCRs and HLA-C alleles the fewest. In a later analysis, some 17,000 TCR beta sequences were associated with specific HLA alleles at a false discovery rate of 0.05. The 87-base-pair reads could not distinguish some IMGT-functional V segments, including TRBV6-2 and TRBV6-3, so those segments were excluded. According to the authors, the approach could potentially be generalized to other disease states and immunological phenotypes.

Based on the germline V gene, the CDR1 and CDR2 sequences are LGHNA and YSLEER. Including cysteine and phenylalanine, the CDR3 has 14 amino acids. Only CDR3 DNA is held: 42 bases, read in frame from base 1. V is trimmed back by 2 bases and J by 13 bases, and the junction contains 7 bases that no gene match accounts for. Worth noting for this clone: Its antigen remains undetermined. Per-nucleotide qualities are absent, and no much larger clonotype sits a single base away.

Library construction relied on the immunoSEQ multiplex PCR assay. The multiplex PCR relied on a mix of 60 forward primers for TCR Vbeta segments and 13 reverse primers for TCR Jbeta segments. The CDR3 region of rearranged TCR beta genes was amplified from genomic DNA by a multiplex PCR assay. The amplified TCR beta libraries were sequenced on the Illumina HiSeq System as 87-base-pair reads. The paper's processing steps were these. Across the 666 repertoires, a later analysis counted 80 million or so unique TCR beta chains, around 11 million of which were shared by at least two donors. Raw reads were error-corrected and collapsed into unique sequences with a nearest-neighbor algorithm that merged closely related sequences to remove PCR and sequencing errors. Alignment of CDR3 sequences to IMGT reference sequences was used to assign V, D and J gene segments. Each retained sequence needed at least a six-nucleotide match to both a V gene segment and a J gene segment. A rearrangement counted as productive if the CDR3 had no stop codons and remained in frame with V and J, and every other rearrangement counted as non-productive. Following IMGT convention, CDR3 was defined as the stretch from the second conserved V-encoded cysteine to the conserved J-encoded phenylalanine. The earlier analysis of roughly 590 of the donors excluded any sequence lacking an unambiguous match to a single V gene segment. An earlier analysis of 450 to 650 of the donors called V segments functional above 56.7% productive rearrangements and segregating when the between-donor standard deviation exceeded 5%. A statistical classification framework was built to diagnose cytomegalovirus status from the catalog of TCR beta chain sequences. In a later analysis, V and J genes were assigned by comparing TCR nucleotide sequences against IMGT/GENE-DB human TR gene sequences. In a later analysis, CDR3 sequences and most-parsimonious VDJ recombination scenarios were assigned using the TCRdist pipeline. A later analysis defined each TCR beta chain by its CDR3 amino acid sequence plus V-gene family, and excluded reads lacking a unique V-gene family. In a later analysis, several hundred highly shared, low-generation-probability nucleotide sequences were removed to address suspected cross-contamination and a sequencing artifact. In a later analysis, a clonal expansion index was calculated for each public chain from normalized within-repertoire ranks of inferred template counts. In a later analysis, generation probabilities were computed with a VDJ recombination model fitted to out-of-frame rearrangements, and the resulting probabilities were checked against IGoR. Hypergeometric tests were used in a later analysis to score TCR-TCR, TCR-HLA and TCR-CMV co-occurrence, with a repertoire-size bias correction applied to the TCR pairs. False discovery rates were estimated in a later analysis by permuting HLA or CMV assignments 20 times. In a later analysis, co-occurring TCRs were grouped with DBSCAN, and TCRdist sequence similarity was added when clustering was performed within HLA-allele-positive subsets. Co-occurrence clustering excluded repertoires with fewer than 30,000 or more than 120,000 public chains, plus five with anomalous nucleotide sharing. Imported from immuneACCESS, the table was reduced by TCRdb to in-frame sequences with V and J called. These copies leave out some clones; in studies compared against another copy, an unresolved V gene accounts for under half, and the cause of the remainder is not known. V and J calls and clone size are those listed in that table; D and trimming were worked out from the DNA. A total of about 160,000 clones appear in this sample, about 85% of them only once. Clones ranked in the top ten supply roughly 2.1% of the sample.

In total, roughly 670 healthy bone marrow donors made up the cohort. At the time of sampling, every cohort member was nominally healthy, though immune exposures that went unrecorded were likely present. The donor tested CMV seropositive, placing the donor among the 289 seropositive members of the cohort. Each donor provided a peripheral blood sample, and peripheral blood mononuclear cells were used for TCR beta sequencing. Genomic DNA extraction from the blood cell samples was performed with the Qiagen DNeasy Blood Extraction Kit. The sequenced sample was PBMCs. This sequence originates from a man aged 18 to 29 in good health and CMV-seropositive. The receptor chain draws on TRBV4-3 and TRBJ2-3, with TRBD1 matching 12 junction bases. Here the CDR3 is given as CASSQSTGTGGEYF. The nucleotide sequence is TGCGCCAGCAGCCAATCTACCGGGACAGGGGGCGAGTATTTT.